This passage covers 13 T cell receptor beta chains from one sample sequenced in a study of T-cell reconstitution after alpha-beta-depleted transplantation in children. Unique molecular identifiers were built into the TCRbeta library. TCRdb passed the PCR reads through MiXCR, listing each CDR3 protein once. This table has almost 250,000 distinct CDR3 sequences, about 25% appearing once. This specimen consisted of PBMCs, obtained before TCRalphabeta/CD19-depleted stem cell transplant. Receptors originate from a girl aged 2-9 years with Fanconi anemia, due to receive a stem cell transplant.

The sample holds many counts of this clonotype. The chain combines TRBV2 with TRBJ2-7; D gene uncertain. Germline CDR1 is SNHLY and CDR2 is FYNNEI. The CDR3 has 12 amino acids. The V and J ends lost 11 bases and 0 bases respectively, with 11 bases between them. The CDR3 sequence: CASRRSSYEQYF. CDR3 sequence (DNA): TGTGCCTCTAGACGGAGCTCCTACGAGCAGTACTTC.

This chain connects TRBV6-4 to TRBJ2-3; possible D gene TRBD2, 6 bases. CDR3 length: 16 amino acids. V lost 9 bases, J lost 6 bases, and 25 bases lay in between. Germline CDR1 is MRHNA and CDR2 is SNTAGT. This CDR3 is CARRIRRDFVADTQYF. Written as DNA, the CDR3 is TGTGCCAGAAGAATTAGGCGGGATTTTGTCGCGGATACGCAGTATTTT.

In its sample, this clonotype was seen many times. The chain uses TRBV29-1 and TRBJ2-7; D is ambiguous. Germline V gene lookup returns CDR1 SQVTM and CDR2 ANQGSEA. The CDR3 loop spans 14 amino acids. V was cut by 0 bases and J by 0 bases, with 9 bases left in between. The CDR3 protein is CSVEEDDLSYEQYF. CDR3 nucleotides: TGCAGCGTTGAAGAGGACGACCTCTCCTACGAGCAGTACTTC.

This chain joins TRBV6-1 and TRBJ2-6; 8 positions match TRBD1. The CDR3 covers 16 residues. Germline V gives CDR1 MNHNS, CDR2 SASEGT. V lost 10 bases and J lost 2; bases outside the gene matches: 10. This chain's CDR3 is CATSFWTGTGANVLTF. The CDR3 coding sequence is TGTGCCACCTCTTTCTGGACAGGGACTGGGGCCAACGTCCTGACTTTC.

This clonotype has a count of ten or more. The chain employs TRBV5-1 and TRBJ2-7; TRBD2 aligns across 7 bases. CDR1 and CDR2 from the germline V gene are SGHRS and YFSETQ. Trimming at V came to 4 bases and at J to 2 bases, leaving 6 bases not matched to a gene. The CDR3 loop spans 14 amino acids. The CDR3 sequence: CASSDTSVTYEQYF. CDR3 DNA sequence: TGCGCCAGCAGCGATACTAGCGTAACCTACGAGCAGTACTTC. The full variable domain, its missing parts supplied by reference TRBV5-1 and TRBJ2-7, is KAGVTQTPRYLIKTRGQQVTLSCSPISGHRSVSWYQQTPGQGLQFLFEYFSETQRNKGNFPGRFSGRQFSNSRSEMNVSTLELGDSALYLCASSDTSVTYEQYFGPGTRLTVT.

J is TRBJ2-1 and V is TRBV6-1; 7 bases agree with TRBD2. The CDR3 sequence is 16 residues long. Germline V CDR1 and CDR2: MNHNS, SASEGT. V dropped 4 bases and J dropped 0; count of bases not matched to a gene: 6. The CDR3 region is CASSALLATSYNEQFF. The CDR3 DNA sequence: TGTGCCAGCAGTGCCCTACTAGCGACCTCCTACAATGAGCAGTTCTTC.

V is TRBV28 and J is TRBJ1-5; D gene unclear. This CDR3 is built from 14 residues. CDR1 and CDR2 from the germline V gene are MDHEN and SYDVKM. V gave up 5 bases and J gave up 2 bases, with 10 bases separating them. The DNA of the CDR3 is TGTGCCAGCAGTGCATCTTATCGCAATCAGCCCCAGCATTTT. This translates into CASSASYRNQPQHF.

The chain uses TRBV29-1 and TRBJ2-7, with TRBD1 as a possible D gene (5 bases). Trimming pared 7 bases from V and 3 bases from J, leaving 13 bases between. Germline values: CDR1 SQVTM, CDR2 ANQGSEA. The CDR3 extends over 12 amino acids. DNA of the CDR3: TGCAGCGCTGGACACCTGGACTACGAGCAGTACTTC. This translates into CSAGHLDYEQYF.

The CDR3 coding sequence is TGTGCCAGCAGTTTTTTTTTGGGCGGGAGGACGCAAGAGACCCAGTACTTC. It codes for CASSFFLGGRTQETQYF. The chain carries TRBV28 and TRBJ2-5; 8 nucleotides agree with TRBD2. V lost 3 bases to trimming and J lost 2 bases; unmatched junction nucleotides: 11. Germline values: CDR1 MDHEN, CDR2 SYDVKM. The CDR3 spans 17 residues.

This clonotype has ten or more counts. This chain joins TRBV29-1 and TRBJ2-1, with D possibly TRBD1 on 5 matching bases. CDR1 SQVTM and CDR2 ANQGSEA come from the germline V gene. The CDR3 loop spans 13 amino acids. V was shortened by 0 bases and J by 7 bases, with 10 bases between the two germline ends. CDR3 nucleotides: TGCAGCGTTGAAGATACCAGGGTGAATGAGCAGTTCTTC. Encoded protein: CSVEDTRVNEQFF.

This clonotype was seen at least ten times. This chain links TRBV12-3 or TRBV12-4 with TRBJ1-6; 7 nucleotides align to TRBD1. The CDR3 length is 15 residues. V dropped 7 bases and J dropped 8; count of bases not matched to a gene: 11. The DNA of the CDR3 is TGTGCCAGCACTCAACTGGGGACAGCTCATTCACCCCTCCACTTT. It yields the protein CASTQLGTAHSPLHF.

This rearrangement joins TRBV6-6 to TRBJ1-4; D ambiguous. Trimming pared 0 bases from V and 5 bases from J, leaving 4 bases between. The CDR3 runs to 13 residues. CDR1 is MNHNY, CDR2 SVGAGI, per germline (reference sequence). The CDR3 reads CASSYSGNEKLFF. For the CDR3, the DNA is TGTGCCAGCAGTTACTCAGGAAATGAAAAACTGTTTTTT.

The sample holds many counts of this clonotype. V gene TRBV28 combines with J gene TRBJ2-7; D not certain. The CDR3 is 13 residues long. Germline lookup yields CDR1 MDHEN and CDR2 SYDVKM. V gave up 3 bases and J gave up 0 bases, with 6 bases separating them. The CDR3 sequence is CASSFRGSYEQYF. In DNA form, the CDR3 reads TGTGCCAGCAGTTTTCGAGGCTCCTACGAGCAGTACTTC.